The clone carrying this T cell receptor beta chain was counted a single time. Antigen: not known. This sample is part of a study of beta chain features in type 1 diabetes. The wider study: Healthy donors and patients had similar age, gender and cell yields.

Study results and limitations: Within each of all four CD4+ subsets, Type 1 diabetes patients had TCRB CDR3s that were moderately but significantly shorter.

A single heparinised draw of 95 to 150 mL on average was taken per donor. Central memory, naive, regulatory and stem cell-like memory CD4+ cells were sorted by CD45RO/CCR7/CD25/CD127/CD95/CD27. All of the isolated RNA was reverse transcribed, so expressed TCRB transcripts were sequenced. Sequencing was performed with immunoSEQ multiplex PCR; in TCRdb, only in-frame clones are kept and a portion is missing. Here the sample spans under 350,000 clones, approximately 25% being singletons. The germline V gene has CDR1 SGDLS and CDR2 YYNGEE. Trimming took 4 bases from V and 5 from J; bases not matched to a gene: 10. The CDR3 runs to 17 residues.

Source material: naive CD4+ T cells from blood. The chain recombines TRBV9 with TRBJ2-5, with 14 bases that match TRBD2. The source of this sequence is a woman aged 25 to 39 with type 1 diabetes. CDR3 protein: CASSFSTSGRAMETQYF. For the CDR3, the DNA is TGTGCCAGCAGCTTCTCGACTAGCGGGAGGGCCATGGAGACCCAGTACTTC.